This TCR beta chain stems from a study of T cell responses to AZD1222 COVID-19 vaccine. Study-wide results and limits: Of spike-specific TCRs, nearly half reportedly target regions left unmutated in variants. Baseline serostatus was positive in only six AZD1222 recipients. Distributed over spike, vaccine-associated CD4 TCRs predominated at 160-218 and 743-854.

TCRdb keeps only in-frame clones here, not all; method: immunoSEQ multiplex PCR. The table has about 140,000 clones, 80% to 95% seen once. Germline V CDR1 and CDR2: MDHEN, SYDVKM. This CDR3 has 13 residues. V gave up 2 bases and J gave up 7 bases, with 11 bases separating them. Details on this clone: The antigen is not known.

Sequences were derived from peripheral blood, sampled 28 days after the second AZD1222 dose. The chain links TRBV28 to TRBJ1-2, with D perhaps TRBD1 (5 bases). This sequence originates from an adult who received the AZD1222 COVID-19 vaccine. The CDR3 DNA reads TGTGCCAGCAGTTTACCAGGGCAGGGTGGCTACACCTTC. Residues: CASSLPGQGGYTF.